These 15 T cell receptor beta chains were all obtained from the same sample, sequenced in a study of spatial heterogeneity in lung cancer. Each CDR3 protein gets one entry after TCRdb re-called the 5' RACE reads with MiXCR. The sample lists around 110,000 distinct CDR3 sequences, about 12% occurring once. Documented time point: blood at routine non-recurrence follow-up after resection. In each case, whole RNA from tumor, nontumor lung or frozen PBMC was sequenced unsorted. Sequencing was performed on PBMCs, taken at follow-up. These receptors were obtained from a male donor with early-stage non-small cell lung cancer.

There are many counts of this clonotype. The chain employs TRBV20-1 and TRBJ2-7; weak D call: TRBD1 (6 bases). This CDR3 is 12 amino acids long. The V gene's germline CDR1 is DFQATT and CDR2 SNEGSKA (reference sequence). The V end was cut by 4 bases, the J end by 4 bases, with 11 bases between. The CDR3 protein is CSATDRVYEQYF. DNA for the CDR3: TGCAGTGCTACGGACAGAGTGTACGAGCAGTACTTC.

The gene calls are TRBV18 and TRBJ1-1, with D unresolved. With 3 bases removed from V and 8 bases from J, the gap between germline ends came to 7 bases. In germline, CDR1 is KGHSH, CDR2 LQKENI. This CDR3 is 11 amino acids long. Here the CDR3 reads CASSPDSEAFF. For the CDR3, the DNA is TGTGCCAGCTCACCTGATAGCGAAGCTTTCTTT.

This clonotype was recorded a few times. This may stem from a read error, because a much larger clone lies one nucleotide away. This sequence joins TRBV2 and TRBJ2-7; no definite D call. Germline CDR1 reads SNHLY; CDR2 reads FYNNEI. The CDR3 spans 11 residues. V was clipped by 5 bases and J by 2 bases, with 4 bases between them. CDR3 loop: CASSTTYEQYF. Written as DNA, the CDR3 is TGTGCCAGCAGTACCACCTACGAGCAGTACTTC.

In this sample, this clonotype turned up many times. Written as DNA, the CDR3 is TGTGCGACTAACGTGGGGAGCACAGATACGCAGTATTTT. It translates to CATNVGSTDTQYF. The genes are TRBV28 and TRBJ2-3; D might be TRBD2 (5 bases). CDR1 and CDR2 (germline): MDHEN, SYDVKM. CDR3 length equals 13 residues.

This clonotype was counted many times. The CDR3 sequence is CASSPERGEQYF. CDR3 coding DNA: TGTGCCAGCAGCCCTGAGCGGGGCGAGCAGTACTTC. This chain joins TRBV4-2 and TRBJ2-7, with 7 bases aligning to TRBD2. There are 12 residues in the CDR3. CDR1 and CDR2 (germline): LGHNA, YNFKEQ. V shed 4 bases and J 6 bases; nucleotides not matched to a gene: 3.

The rearrangement joins TRBV20-1 to TRBJ2-1; D is uncertain. The CDR3 contains 14 residues. The germline CDR1 and CDR2 sequences are DFQATT and SNEGSKA (reference sequence). The V gene lost 6 bases and the J gene lost 1 base, with 13 bases spanning the gap. This CDR3 reads CSAVYGLSYNEQFF. The CDR3 bases are TGCAGTGCCGTGTATGGATTATCCTACAATGAGCAGTTCTTC.

CDR3 amino acids: CASSPPGGGNQPQHF. The DNA of the CDR3 is TGTGCCAGCTCACCACCGGGGGGGGGCAATCAGCCCCAGCATTTT. The rearrangement links TRBV18 to TRBJ1-5; perhaps TRBD1 as D (5 bases). V was cut by 0 bases and J by 2 bases, with 8 bases left in between. CDR1 KGHSH and CDR2 LQKENI come from the germline V gene. This CDR3 spans 15 amino acids.

The chain links TRBV12-3 or TRBV12-4 to TRBJ1-6; 9 bases match TRBD1. Losses at the gene ends were 5 bases for V and 9 bases for J; bases not matched to a gene: 8. The CDR3 runs 15 residues. The CDR3 sequence is CASSRTGTGLSPLHF. The CDR3 coding sequence is TGTGCCAGCAGTAGGACCGGGACAGGGCTTTCACCCCTCCACTTT.

Only a few counts were recorded for this clonotype. This sequence joins TRBV7-8 and TRBJ1-5; D ambiguous. The CDR3 runs 15 residues. V dropped 2 bases and J dropped 1 base, with 9 bases sitting between them. Per germline, CDR1 SGHVS and CDR2 FQNEAQ. The CDR3 coding sequence is TGTGCCAGCAGCTTACTCTACGTGAGCAATCAGCCCCAGCATTTT. This codes for CASSLLYVSNQPQHF.

The chain has TRBV20-1 and TRBJ2-2; D gene unclear. Germline loops: CDR1 DFQATT, CDR2 SNEGSKA (reference sequence). Deletions cut 6 bases from V and 5 bases from J, with 19 bases between. CDR3 length equals 15 residues. CDR3 sequence reads: CSAPTLLGWTGELFF. Written as DNA, the CDR3 is TGCAGTGCCCCCACCTTGTTGGGTTGGACCGGGGAGCTGTTTTTT.

Many counts were recorded for this clonotype. The genes are TRBV7-3 and TRBJ2-5; 7 bases are a match to TRBD2. Germline CDR1 is SGHTA and CDR2 is FQGTGA. V gave up 1 base and J gave up 2 bases; unmatched junction bases: 4. The CDR3 extends over 15 amino acids. CDR3 DNA sequence: TGTGCCAGCAGCTTAAGCGGGGGACGTCAAGAGACCCAGTACTTC. It is translated as CASSLSGGRQETQYF.

This clonotype was counted a few times. The chain combines TRBV28 with TRBJ2-1, with 7 bases fitting TRBD2. Germline trimming cut 8 bases from V and 2 bases from J; bases unmatched to any gene: 6. Looked up from germline, CDR1 is MDHEN and CDR2 is SYDVKM. The CDR3 runs to 14 residues. In DNA, the CDR3 is TGTGCCAGCTCAAGGGGACTACCCTACAATGAGCAGTTCTTC. Protein sequence: CASSRGLPYNEQFF. Together with reference TRBV28 and TRBJ2-1, the CDR3 gives the full variable domain: DVKVTQSSRYLVKRTGEKVFLECVQDMDHENMFWYRQDPGLGLRLIYFSYDVKMKEKGDIPEGYSVSREKKERFSLILESASTNQTSMYLCASSRGLPYNEQFFGPGTRLTVL.

This clonotype has only a few counts. The rearrangement joins TRBV29-1 to TRBJ1-1; D remains unclear. The CDR3 is 13 residues long. The germline V gene has CDR1 SQVTM and CDR2 ANQGSEA. V gave up 3 bases and J gave up 0 bases, with 8 bases separating them. The CDR3 DNA reads as TGCAGCGTTGAGAGGCAGGTGAACACTGAAGCTTTCTTT. Its protein is CSVERQVNTEAFF.

The chain employs TRBV20-1 and TRBJ1-2; TRBD1 matches 8 bases. V shed 0 bases, J shed 12 bases, and the junction held 9 bases outside the gene matches. There are 13 residues in the CDR3. Per germline, CDR1 DFQATT and CDR2 SNEGSKA (reference sequence). This chain's CDR3 is CSARESYRGQDTF. The CDR3 nucleotides are TGCAGTGCTAGAGAGTCTTACAGGGGACAGGACACCTTC.

The sample holds a few counts of this clonotype. The genes are TRBV11-2 and TRBJ2-7; TRBD2 might be the D (6 bases). The CDR3 sequence is 13 residues long. V was shortened by 7 bases and J by 5 bases, with 15 bases between the two germline ends. In germline, CDR1 is SGHAT, CDR2 FQNNGV. CDR3 amino acids: CASTAGFTDEQYF. CDR3 coding DNA: TGTGCCAGCACCGCGGGATTTACGGACGAGCAGTACTTC.